These 4 T cell receptor beta chains were all obtained from the same sample, sequenced in a study of PD-1 blockade in classical Hodgkin lymphoma. Here immunoSEQ multiplex PCR was the method, and the copy in TCRdb shows in-frame clones only, minus some. The sample has nearly 25,000 clones, under 75% seen once. As to time point: cycle 4 day 1 (C4D1), after more than 5 weeks of nivolumab. Brentuximab vedotin exposure varied, and every patient relapsed after autologous stem cell transplantation. The sample here was peripheral blood mononuclear cells (PBMCs), taken before the fourth cycle of nivolumab. The receptors here all came from a human donor with classical Hodgkin lymphoma.

The rearrangement joins TRBV6-5 to TRBJ1-1, with D hard to call. This CDR3 has 9 residues. With 5 bases removed from V and 6 bases from J, the gap between germline ends came to 1 base. The germline gives CDR1 MNHEY, CDR2 SVGAGI. The CDR3, as DNA: TGTGCCAGCAGTGCTGAAGCTTTCTTT. Translated: CASSAEAFF.

The chain carries TRBV5-8 and TRBJ2-4; a weak D match, TRBD1 (5 bases). The germline CDR1 and CDR2 sequences are SGHTS and YDEGEE. V was shortened by 0 bases and J by 0 bases, with 7 bases between the two germline ends. CDR3 size: 15 residues. In DNA form, the CDR3 reads TGTGCCAGCAGCTTGGGACAGCTAGCCAAAAACATTCAGTACTTC. The encoded protein is CASSLGQLAKNIQYF.

The gene calls are TRBV5-8 and TRBJ2-1, with TRBD1 matching 8 bases. V was pared by 0 bases and J by 12 bases, with 11 bases of the junction left unmatched. This CDR3 comprises 15 residues. CDR1 is SGHTS, CDR2 YDEGEE, per germline. The DNA for the CDR3 is TGTGCCAGCAGCTTGGCCGGACAGGGCCCTAGGGGGCAGTTCTTC. This sequence encodes CASSLAGQGPRGQFF.

The V gene is TRBV10-2, the J gene TRBJ2-5, with TRBD1 as a possible D gene (6 bases). Germline V gene lookup returns CDR1 WSHSY and CDR2 SAAADI. The CDR3 length is 14 residues. The V end was cut by 2 bases, the J end by 5 bases, with 12 bases between. The CDR3 here is CASSEPRGWETQYF. The CDR3 DNA follows: TGCGCCAGCAGTGAGCCGAGGGGGTGGGAGACCCAGTACTTC.